This T cell receptor (beta chain) was retrieved from a study of T cell changes during pregnancy in multiple sclerosis. Data came from immunoSEQ multiplex PCR; TCRdb stores just in-frame clones and leaves some out. Of 30,000 to 40,000 clones in the sample, around 91% were seen once. Trimming took 1 base from V and 0 from J; bases not matched to a gene: 3. This CDR3 is built from 15 residues. The germline V gene encodes CDR1 SGHNT and CDR2 YYREEE (reference sequence). The receptor's source is a female donor with multiple sclerosis, enrolled in a pregnancy study. This rearrangement joins TRBV5-4 to TRBJ1-1; 7 nucleotides agree with TRBD1. The sequencing used CD4+ T cells from peripheral blood mononuclear cells, collected in the second trimester of pregnancy. CDR3 in DNA: TGTGCCAGCAGCTTGTGGGGACAGATGAACACTGAAGCTTTCTTT. It specifies CASSLWGQMNTEAFF.